These 31 T cell receptor beta chains came from one sample sequenced in a study of shared clonotypes between healthy human individuals. TCRdb's copy holds only in-frame clones and misses some; the assay was immunoSEQ multiplex PCR. The data show about 1.5 million clones, approximately 98% seen once. The sequencing input was naive CD4+ T cells sorted from blood. Subset of the sample: CD45RA+ positively selected. The origin of the receptors is a man aged 25-45 years in good health.

This sequence joins TRBV28 and TRBJ1-4; D unresolved. The V and J ends lost 8 bases and 6 bases respectively, with 16 bases between them. Per germline, CDR1 MDHEN and CDR2 SYDVKM. The CDR3 length is 14 residues. The chain's CDR3 is CASLAEGWDEKLFF. The CDR3 coding sequence is TGTGCCAGCTTGGCAGAGGGTTGGGATGAAAAACTGTTTTTT.

This sequence joins TRBV29-1 and TRBJ2-7; D remains ambiguous. This CDR3 is 14 amino acids long. V gave up 0 bases and J gave up 5 bases, with 14 bases separating them. CDR1 SQVTM and CDR2 ANQGSEA come from the germline V gene. The CDR3: CSVEDLPIRNEQYF. In nucleotides, the CDR3 is TGCAGCGTTGAAGATCTTCCTATAAGAAACGAGCAGTACTTC.

The chain employs TRBV28 and TRBJ2-7, with a tentative D call TRBD1 (6 bases). The CDR3 length is 16 residues. The V gene's germline CDR1 is MDHEN and CDR2 SYDVKM. With 4 bases removed from V and 0 bases from J, the gap between germline ends came to 16 bases. The CDR3 nucleotides are TGTGCCAGCAGTTCGGACAGTTTTCCGAGCTCCTACGAGCAGTACTTC. Amino acid sequence: CASSSDSFPSSYEQYF.

In this sample, this clone turned up once. The sample contains more than one DNA sequence encoding this CDR3. The chain has TRBV4-1 and TRBJ2-2, with unresolved D. CDR3 size: 15 residues. V dropped 0 bases and J dropped 0 bases, with 5 bases sitting between them. Germline CDR1 and CDR2: MGHRA and YSYEKL. CDR3 region: CASSQDRTNTGELFF. The CDR3 DNA reads TGCGCCAGCAGCCAAGACAGAACGAACACCGGGGAGCTGTTTTTT.

The chain carries TRBV5-1 and TRBJ2-7; TRBD2 agrees at 13 bases. The CDR3 totals 18 residues. With V trimmed by 0 bases and J by 5 bases, 11 bases remained unmatched. CDR1 is SGHRS and CDR2 is YFSETQ in the germline V gene. CDR3 loop: CASSLEGLAGYQVDEQYF. DNA of the CDR3: TGCGCCAGCAGCTTGGAGGGACTAGCGGGATATCAAGTTGACGAGCAGTACTTC.

This sequence joins TRBV4-1 and TRBJ2-1, with TRBD2 as a possible D gene (5 bases). With 2 bases removed from V and 2 bases from J, the gap between germline ends came to 13 bases. The CDR3 consists of 16 residues. The V gene's germline CDR1 is MGHRA and CDR2 YSYEKL. The CDR3 DNA reads as TGCGCCAGCAGCCAAATAATGGAGGTTACCTACAATGAGCAGTTCTTC. Translating it yields CASSQIMEVTYNEQFF.

The chain uses TRBV7-9 and TRBJ1-3; no clear D. V shed 3 bases and J shed 4 bases, with 10 bases lying between them. Per the germline V gene, CDR1 is SEHNR and CDR2 is FQNEAQ (reference sequence). CDR3 length equals 14 residues. CDR3 nucleotides: TGTGCCAGCAGCTTCAGTACCCGAGGAAACACCATATATTTT. This translates into CASSFSTRGNTIYF.

The J gene is TRBJ2-2, the V gene TRBV19, with TRBD2 identical over 8 bases. The CDR3 is 15 residues long. Unmatched junction bases numbered 9, after V lost 8 bases and J lost 4 bases. Germline values: CDR1 LNHDA, CDR2 SQIVND (reference sequence). The CDR3 loop reads CASERGTRLTGELFF. The DNA for the CDR3 is TGTGCCAGTGAGCGGGGGACTAGGCTCACCGGGGAGCTGTTTTTT. The complete variable domain, with remaining parts taken from reference TRBV19 and TRBJ2-2, reads DGGITQSPKYLFRKEGQNVTLSCEQNLNHDAMYWYRQDPGQGLRLIYYSQIVNDFQKGDIAEGYSVSREKKESFPLTVTSAQKNPTAFYLCASERGTRLTGELFFGEGSRLTVL.

The genes are TRBV30 and TRBJ2-5; no clear D gene. V shed 4 bases and J shed 5 bases, with 8 bases lying between them. Germline V gives CDR1 GTSNPN, CDR2 SVGIG (reference sequence). There are 11 residues in the CDR3. The DNA for the CDR3 is TGTGCCTGGACCTCATCGGAGACCCAGTACTTC. Residues: CAWTSSETQYF.

The chain is built from TRBV27 and TRBJ2-7; 10 nucleotides match TRBD2. CDR1 MNHEY and CDR2 SMNVEV come from the germline V gene (reference sequence). This CDR3 has 17 residues. Trimming took 11 bases from V and 0 from J; bases not matched to a gene: 16. The CDR3 DNA follows: TGTGCCTGCCGCCCGCTAGCGGGAGCCTTCTACTCCTACGAGCAGTACTTC. Protein sequence: CACRPLAGAFYSYEQYF.

This rearrangement joins TRBV27 to TRBJ2-7, with D tentatively TRBD2 (6 bases). Germline V CDR1 and CDR2: MNHEY, SMNVEV (reference sequence). This CDR3 is built from 13 residues. The V gene lost 6 bases and the J gene lost 1 base, with 10 bases spanning the gap. CDR3 DNA: TGTGCCAGCAGACTGGGACTTTCCTACGAGCAGTACTTC. This codes for CASRLGLSYEQYF.

This chain uses TRBV29-1 with TRBJ1-2; no reliable D call. The CDR3 extends over 11 amino acids. Germline loops: CDR1 SQVTM, CDR2 ANQGSEA. V was pared by 4 bases and J by 13 bases, with 16 bases between. The CDR3 sequence is CSVVEEAAITF. The CDR3 DNA follows: TGCAGCGTTGTCGAAGAAGCGGCGATCACCTTC.

This clone was recorded once. The J gene is TRBJ1-2, the V gene TRBV27; D is undetermined. Germline V CDR1 and CDR2: MNHEY, SMNVEV (reference sequence). Deletions cut 5 bases from V and 1 base from J, with 11 bases between. The CDR3 extends over 14 amino acids. This CDR3 is CASSNNWFNYGYTF. The CDR3 DNA follows: TGTGCCAGCAGTAACAACTGGTTTAACTATGGCTACACCTTC.

This rearrangement joins TRBV19 to TRBJ2-7; D might be TRBD2 (5 bases). CDR1 is LNHDA and CDR2 is SQIVND in the germline V gene (reference sequence). CDR3 size: 13 residues. Deletions cut 5 bases from V and 6 bases from J, with 14 bases between. CDR3 bases: TGTGCCAGTAGTCCAAGAGGGATAGGCGAGCAGTACTTC. This codes for CASSPRGIGEQYF.

CDR3 nucleotides: TGTGCCAGCAGTGAAGGGGCAGGGGGCTGGAGGGGTGATACGCAGTATTTT. It translates to CASSEGAGGWRGDTQYF. The chain links TRBV6-1 to TRBJ2-3; 8 positions match TRBD1. The germline V gene encodes CDR1 MNHNS and CDR2 SASEGT. With V trimmed by 1 base and J by 6 bases, 12 bases remained unmatched. The CDR3 loop spans 17 amino acids.

V gene TRBV18 combines with J gene TRBJ1-3; no definite D call. Germline V gene data show CDR1 as KGHSH and CDR2 as LQKENI. Trimming cost V 5 bases and J 0 bases, with 11 bases left between them. CDR3 length: 15 amino acids. DNA of the CDR3: TGTGCCAGCTCATCAACAGTCAACTCTGGAAACACCATATATTTT. This translates into CASSSTVNSGNTIYF.

V and J are TRBV19 and TRBJ2-2; possibly TRBD2 for D (5 bases). Germline CDR1 and CDR2: LNHDA and SQIVND (reference sequence). CDR3 length: 15 amino acids. V was shortened by 2 bases and J by 7 bases, with 14 bases between the two germline ends. The CDR3 spells CASSIWVGLNGELFF. The DNA of the CDR3 is TGTGCCAGTAGTATATGGGTTGGACTTAACGGGGAGCTGTTTTTT.

The gene calls are TRBV19 and TRBJ2-3; no firm D call. The CDR3 is made up of 13 amino acids. The germline V gene encodes CDR1 LNHDA and CDR2 SQIVND (reference sequence). The V end was cut by 5 bases, the J end by 4 bases, with 10 bases between. CDR3 protein: CASSSVLADTQYF. CDR3 DNA sequence: TGTGCCAGTAGTTCCGTCCTCGCAGATACGCAGTATTTT.

V gene TRBV28 combines with J gene TRBJ1-2; TRBD1 agrees at 10 bases. Germline V CDR1 and CDR2: MDHEN, SYDVKM. The trim removed 8 bases at V and 14 bases at J, leaving 11 bases unmatched. The CDR3 consists of 12 residues. CDR3 sequence (DNA): TGTGCCAGCGGGTCGGACAGGGGGTTCTTAACCTTC. Protein sequence: CASGSDRGFLTF.

The rearrangement uses TRBV29-1 and TRBJ2-7, with 10 bases aligning to TRBD2. The CDR3 runs 13 residues. Germline trimming cut 3 bases from V and 6 bases from J; bases unmatched to any gene: 5. Germline V gene data show CDR1 as SQVTM and CDR2 as ANQGSEA. CDR3 sequence (DNA): TGCAGCGTTGAGGGACTAGCGTCGGGCGAGCAGTACTTC. The encoded protein is CSVEGLASGEQYF.

The chain recombines TRBV15 with TRBJ1-2; D is perhaps TRBD1 (5 bases). The germline V and J ends were trimmed by 1 base and 4 bases, with 13 bases remaining between them. The CDR3 has 15 residues. Germline values: CDR1 LNHNV, CDR2 YYDKDF (reference sequence). CDR3 sequence reads: CATSRAAGTPYGYTF. The CDR3 coding sequence is TGTGCCACCAGCAGAGCGGCGGGGACGCCCTATGGCTACACCTTC.

This sequence joins TRBV2 and TRBJ2-7; 13 bases agree with TRBD2. The germline V gene has CDR1 SNHLY and CDR2 FYNNEI. The CDR3 runs to 16 residues. With 4 bases clipped from V and 4 bases from J, the junction kept 7 bases outside the gene matches. CDR3 sequence reads: CASSVLAGGNQYEQYF. CDR3 in DNA: TGTGCCAGCAGTGTACTAGCGGGAGGGAATCAATACGAGCAGTACTTC.

This chain connects TRBV5-1 to TRBJ2-3; TRBD1 matches 8 bases. Trimming at V came to 2 bases and at J to 2 bases, leaving 16 bases not matched to a gene. Germline CDR1 reads SGHRS; CDR2 reads YFSETQ. The length of the CDR3 is 19 residues. The CDR3 here is CASSFRGRGSGKNTDTQYF. DNA for the CDR3: TGCGCCAGCAGCTTCAGGGGGCGAGGCTCCGGGAAAAACACAGATACGCAGTATTTT.

This chain connects TRBV11-2 to TRBJ2-7, with 10 positions matching TRBD2. Trimming cost V 1 base and J 4 bases; bases outside gene matches: 4. The germline V gene has CDR1 SGHAT and CDR2 FQNNGV. The CDR3 has 15 amino acids. CDR3 amino acids: CASSLGTSGEYEQYF. The CDR3 nucleotides are TGTGCCAGCAGCTTAGGGACTAGCGGAGAATACGAGCAGTACTTC. Full variable domain (outside the CDR3, taken from reference TRBV11-2 and TRBJ2-7): EAGVAQSPRYKIIEKRQSVAFWCNPISGHATLYWYQQILGQGPKLLIQFQNNGVVDDSQLPKDRFSAERLKGVDSTLKIQPAKLEDSAVYLCASSLGTSGEYEQYFGPGTRLTVT.

This chain joins TRBV25-1 and TRBJ2-2; D is unclear. This CDR3 region has 16 residues. Trimming left V 7 bases short and J 3 bases short, with 18 bases between. Germline V gives CDR1 MGHDK, CDR2 SYGVNS. This chain's CDR3 is CASTLSLSRYTGELFF. The CDR3 DNA reads TGTGCCAGCACCCTTTCCCTTAGCCGCTACACCGGGGAGCTGTTTTTT. Filled out from reference TRBV25-1 and TRBJ2-2, the complete variable domain reads EADIYQTPRYLVIGTGKKITLECSQTMGHDKMYWYQQDPGMELHLIHYSYGVNSTEKGDLSSESTVSRIRTEHFPLTLESARPSHTSQYLCASTLSLSRYTGELFFGEGSRLTVL.

The V call is TRBV6-1, the J call TRBJ2-5; TRBD1 aligns across 7 bases. CDR1 and CDR2 (germline): MNHNS, SASEGT. The CDR3 sequence is 13 residues long. With 7 bases clipped from V and 7 bases from J, the junction kept 9 bases outside the gene matches. CDR3 nucleotide sequence: TGTGCCAGCATCGAGGGGGCCGAGGGGACCCAGTACTTC. Translated: CASIEGAEGTQYF.

The gene calls are TRBV7-9 and TRBJ1-4; D is possibly TRBD1 (6 bases). Trimming cost V 7 bases and J 4 bases, with 10 bases left between them. The CDR3 is made up of 13 amino acids. The germline V gene encodes CDR1 SEHNR and CDR2 FQNEAQ (reference sequence). The chain's CDR3 is CASNRAFNEKLFF. For the CDR3, the DNA is TGTGCCAGCAACAGGGCCTTTAATGAAAAACTGTTTTTT.

The chain combines TRBV2 with TRBJ2-5, with TRBD2 as a possible D gene (5 bases). Trimming removed 6 bases from V and 5 bases from J, with 10 bases in between. CDR1 is SNHLY, CDR2 FYNNEI, per germline. The CDR3 is 12 amino acids. CDR3 nucleotides: TGTGCCAGCAGAACTAGAGAGGAGACCCAGTACTTC. This translates into CASRTREETQYF. Drawing the rest from reference TRBV2 and TRBJ2-5, the complete variable domain is EPEVTQTPSHQVTQMGQEVILRCVPISNHLYFYWYRQILGQKVEFLVSFYNNEISEKSEIFDDQFSVERPDGSNFTLKIRSTKLEDSAMYFCASRTREETQYFGPGTRLLVL.

This clone was observed a single time. The chain recombines TRBV7-9 with TRBJ1-3; D may be TRBD1 (5 bases). This CDR3 region has 14 residues. CDR1 and CDR2 (germline): SEHNR, FQNEAQ (reference sequence). Trimming took off 4 bases at V and 3 bases at J, with 10 bases between the two ends. CDR3 residues: CASSSQGGGNTIYF. CDR3 in DNA: TGTGCCAGCAGCTCTCAGGGCGGTGGAAACACCATATATTTT. Looking up the rest from reference TRBV7-9 and TRBJ1-3 gives the full variable domain: DTGVSQNPRHKITKRGQNVTFRCDPISEHNRLYWYRQTLGQGPEFLTYFQNEAQLEKSRLLSDRFSAERPKGSFSTLEIQRTEQGDSAMYLCASSSQGGGNTIYFGEGSWLTVV.

As DNA, the CDR3 is TGTGCCAGCAGCTTGGGACAGGGGCACGGGGAGCTGTTTTTT. It encodes CASSLGQGHGELFF. The genes are TRBV5-6 and TRBJ2-2; 8 nucleotides line up with TRBD1. V lost 0 bases to trimming and J lost 7 bases; unmatched junction nucleotides: 2. Germline loops: CDR1 SGHDT, CDR2 YYEEEE. The CDR3 covers 14 residues.

This chain uses TRBV7-8 with TRBJ1-5, with 8 bases matching TRBD1. The CDR3 contains 19 residues. Germline V gene sequence: CDR1 SGHVS, CDR2 FQNEAQ. V shed 1 base, J shed 0 bases, and the junction held 11 bases outside the gene matches. The CDR3 DNA reads TGTGCCAGCAGCTTAGGATACAGGGGGGTCGGGGGTAGCAATCAGCCCCAGCATTTT. Translating gives CASSLGYRGVGGSNQPQHF.